The entry below describes one T cell receptor beta chain. What it recognizes is unknown. It was across several immunoSEQ plates that each subset's genomic DNA was evenly split. The assay was immunoSEQ multiplex PCR, and TCRdb's table has in-frame clones only and misses some. The sample has some 2.4 million clones; approximately 93% are singletons. This entry is derived from a study of shared clonotypes between healthy human individuals. Findings and limits, study-wide: Naive subsets tended to show greater estimated richness than memory subsets.

Germline assignment: CDR1 SGHTA and CDR2 FQGNSA. V trimming: 3 bases; J trimming: 3 bases; junction bases outside the gene matches: 5. The CDR3 covers 16 residues. This clonotype was sampled from a man aged 18 to 30 in good health. Some clones in this sample may be carry-over from other donors' samples. The J gene is TRBJ2-1, the V gene TRBV7-2, with 10 bases fitting TRBD2. What was sequenced was naive CD4+ T cells from PBMCs. Subset in this sample: CD45RA+ positively selected. CDR3 nucleotides: TGTGCCAGCAGCTTTTTCGGGACTAGCGACTACAATGAGCAGTTCTTC. Translating it yields CASSFFGTSDYNEQFF.